Listed below are T cell receptor beta chains from one sample, sequenced in a study of blood T cell repertoires in COVID-19. Sequenced by immunoSEQ multiplex PCR; TCRdb stores in-frame clones only, minus some. Among more than 90,000 clones listed, around 81% were seen once. Material for sequencing was peripheral blood. Receptors were obtained from a man aged 55 to 69 with acute or convalescent COVID-19. Each CDR3 is given with its conserved first and last residue. The D gene is left open where the match is weak. The size field is filled for only some rows; it gives once, few, many or a size class.

v_call,j_call,clone_size,d_call,cdr3_nt,cdr3_aa
TRBV10-3,TRBJ1-1,.,TRBD1,TGTGCCATACAGGGGGCGAACGAAGCTGAAGCTTTCTTT,CAIQGANEAEAFF
TRBV19,TRBJ1-1,.,.,TGTGCCAGTAGTACTCGTCCGGGGAACACTGAAGCTTTCTTT,CASSTRPGNTEAFF
TRBV5-1,TRBJ2-1,.,.,TGCGCCAGCAGCCCCAAGGAGTTCCGGGGTGAGCAGTTCTTC,CASSPKEFRGEQFF
TRBV9,TRBJ2-1,.,.,TGTGCCAGCAGCCCACGACTCGACGGAGAGCAGTTCTTC,CASSPRLDGEQFF
TRBV23-1,TRBJ1-3,.,.,TGCGCCAGCAGTCCCCGGGTCAACTCTGGAAACACCATATATTTT,CASSPRVNSGNTIYF
TRBV2,TRBJ1-1,few,.,TGTGCCAGCAGTGAATCCCCCTGGCAGGCCGCAGAGAACACTGAAGCTTTCTTT,CASSESPWQAAENTEAFF
TRBV5-5,TRBJ1-1,.,TRBD1,TGTGCCAGCAGCTTGGGAGGGGGCCTGAACACTGAAGCTTTCTTT,CASSLGGGLNTEAFF
TRBV5-1,TRBJ2-7,.,.,TGCGCCAGCAGCCCCTCGACAGCCGGTTACGAGCAGTACTTC,CASSPSTAGYEQYF
TRBV18,TRBJ1-1,.,.,TGTGCCAGCTCACCCGGAACAGTCGGTGAAGCTTTCTTT,CASSPGTVGEAFF
TRBV5-5,TRBJ2-7,.,.,TGTGCCAGCAGTTTCATCGACAGGCCAGCCTACGAGCAGTACTTC,CASSFIDRPAYEQYF
TRBV6-2/TRBV6-3,TRBJ1-2,.,.,TGTGCCAGCAGTTACTTATTTCAGGGTACTATTGCGGATGGCTACACCTTC,CASSYLFQGTIADGYTF
TRBV10-3,TRBJ2-3,.,.,TGTGCCATCGTCTTGGGAGGAAGCACAGATACGCAGTATTTT,CAIVLGGSTDTQYF
TRBV4-2,TRBJ2-5,few,TRBD2,TGTGCCAGCAGCCAAGAGATAGCGGGGGGGCGGGATGACGAGACCCAGTACTTC,CASSQEIAGGRDDETQYF
TRBV19,TRBJ2-1,many,.,TGTGCCAGTGGATCTAGGAACAATGAGCAGTTCTTC,CASGSRNNEQFF
TRBV10-1,TRBJ2-3,.,.,TGCGCCAGCAGTGAGAGAGAGGGCGGTACGCAGTATTTT,CASSEREGGTQYF
TRBV2,TRBJ1-2,.,.,TGTGCCAGCACCAAGACCGGGGGCTATGGCTACACCTTC,CASTKTGGYGYTF
TRBV15,TRBJ1-1,.,TRBD1,TGTGCCACCAGCAGAGACAGGACAGGGGGCGATGAAGCTTTCTTT,CATSRDRTGGDEAFF
TRBV2,TRBJ1-4,.,.,TGTGCCAGCAGTTACTACAGGGCTACTAATGAAAAACTGTTTTTT,CASSYYRATNEKLFF